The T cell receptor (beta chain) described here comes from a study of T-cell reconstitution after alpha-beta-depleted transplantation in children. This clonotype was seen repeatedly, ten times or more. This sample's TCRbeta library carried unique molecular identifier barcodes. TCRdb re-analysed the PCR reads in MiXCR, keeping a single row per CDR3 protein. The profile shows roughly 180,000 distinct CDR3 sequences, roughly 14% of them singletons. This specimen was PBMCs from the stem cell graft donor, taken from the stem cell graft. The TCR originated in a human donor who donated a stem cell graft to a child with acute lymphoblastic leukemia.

For the CDR3, the DNA is TGCAGTGCCGCTATACTAGCGGGAGATGATACGCAGTATTTT. Its translation: CSAAILAGDDTQYF. V is TRBV20-1 and J is TRBJ2-3; 11 bases map to TRBD2. With 6 bases clipped from V and 6 bases from J, the junction kept 8 bases outside the gene matches. Germline V gene lookup returns CDR1 DFQATT and CDR2 SNEGSKA (reference sequence). CDR3 length: 14 residues.